The 18 T cell receptor beta chains given below trace back to one sample, sequenced in a study of Ad26.COV2.S vaccination and SARS-CoV-2 variants. The repertoire was sequenced with immunoSEQ multiplex PCR; TCRdb's copy has only in-frame clones and lacks some. The data contain about 350,000 clones, about 91% of them seen just once; the ten biggest clones take up 3.9%. The sequenced sample was peripheral blood, obtained after recovery from COVID-19. These receptors were taken from a human donor who had recovered from COVID-19.

The chain couples TRBV7-3 to TRBJ1-1, with 10 bases identical to TRBD1. The CDR3 length is 15 residues. The V gene end was trimmed by 5 bases and the J gene end by 4 bases; junction bases not matched to a gene: 7. Germline CDR1 reads SGHTA; CDR2 reads FQGTGA. The CDR3 loop is CASSPPGQGSTEAFF. CDR3 bases: TGTGCCAGCAGCCCCCCGGGACAGGGGAGCACTGAAGCTTTCTTT.

The chain combines TRBV12-5 with TRBJ2-4, with D possibly matching TRBD2 (6 bases). The CDR3 loop spans 16 amino acids. Germline CDR1 LGHNT, CDR2 FRNRAP. V lost 0 bases to trimming and J lost 0 bases, with 9 bases between them. The DNA of the CDR3 is TGTGCTAGTGGTTTGGTAAGGGACTTAGCCAAAAACATTCAGTACTTC. Protein sequence: CASGLVRDLAKNIQYF.

The V and J genes are TRBV7-9 and TRBJ1-1; no clear D gene. Germline V gene sequence: CDR1 SEHNR, CDR2 FQNEAQ (reference sequence). This CDR3 has 17 amino acids. The V gene lost 0 bases and the J gene lost 1 base, with 15 bases spanning the gap. The CDR3 loop is CASSLAPLRRENTEAFF. The CDR3, as DNA: TGTGCCAGCAGCTTAGCCCCCTTGCGACGAGAGAACACTGAAGCTTTCTTT.

The gene calls are TRBV7-9 and TRBJ1-4, with 8 bases lining up with TRBD1. The CDR3 totals 14 residues. Germline lookup yields CDR1 SEHNR and CDR2 FQNEAQ (reference sequence). Trimming took 5 bases from V and 8 from J; bases not matched to a gene: 7. The CDR3 DNA reads TGTGCCAGCAGCAGAGACAGGGGTGAGGAAAAACTGTTTTTT. Protein: CASSRDRGEEKLFF.

The CDR3: CASSPAGFYGYTF. DNA of the CDR3: TGTGCCAGCAGTCCTGCAGGGTTTTATGGCTACACCTTC. The chain links TRBV27 to TRBJ1-2; tentative D call: TRBD1 (5 bases). CDR3 size: 13 residues. V dropped 5 bases and J dropped 5 bases, with 12 bases sitting between them. In germline, CDR1 is MNHEY, CDR2 SMNVEV (reference sequence).

This clone was recorded only once. The chain uses TRBV5-6 and TRBJ2-7; the match to TRBD1 covers 8 bases. The CDR3 extends over 15 amino acids. Germline assignment: CDR1 SGHDT and CDR2 YYEEEE. With V trimmed by 5 bases and J by 2 bases, 9 bases remained unmatched. This CDR3 reads CASSSRQGRPYEQYF. The CDR3 bases are TGTGCCAGCAGTTCCCGACAGGGGCGACCCTACGAGCAGTACTTC.

This chain uses TRBV3-1 (or the pseudogene TRBV3-2) with TRBJ1-2; 10 positions match TRBD1. Germline CDR1 is LGHDT and CDR2 is YNNKEL (reference sequence). Germline trimming cut 5 bases from V and 0 bases from J; bases unmatched to any gene: 3. The CDR3 totals 15 residues. This CDR3 is CASSNGQGANYGYTF. The CDR3 DNA is TGTGCCAGCAGCAATGGACAGGGGGCTAACTATGGCTACACCTTC.

The chain employs TRBV7-9 and TRBJ2-4; D is tentatively TRBD1 or TRBD2 (5 bases each). The germline gives CDR1 SEHNR, CDR2 FQNEAQ (reference sequence). V was trimmed by 2 bases and J by 2 bases, leaving 7 bases between them. This CDR3 region has 14 residues. The CDR3 DNA reads as TGTGCCAGCAGCTTACCGGGACCCAAAAACATTCAGTACTTC. It translates to CASSLPGPKNIQYF.

The gene calls are TRBV7-9 and TRBJ2-7, with D possibly TRBD2 on 6 matching bases. The V end was cut by 5 bases, the J end by 3 bases, with 11 bases between. CDR3 size: 13 residues. In germline, CDR1 is SEHNR, CDR2 FQNEAQ (reference sequence). The CDR3 sequence is CASSTPRGYEQYF. In nucleotides, the CDR3 is TGTGCCAGCAGCACCCCGCGGGGCTACGAGCAGTACTTC.

The V gene is TRBV7-9, the J gene TRBJ1-1; D is uncertain. The length of the CDR3 is 14 residues. Trimming removed 1 base from V and 1 base from J, with 7 bases in between. Per the germline V gene, CDR1 is SEHNR and CDR2 is FQNEAQ (reference sequence). The CDR3 loop reads CASSLGGWNTEAFF. CDR3 DNA: TGTGCCAGCAGCTTAGGGGGTTGGAACACTGAAGCTTTCTTT.

The chain carries TRBV11-2 and TRBJ2-3; maybe TRBD2 (6 bases). V gave up 11 bases and J gave up 3 bases, with 21 bases separating them. This CDR3 contains 15 residues. Germline-derived CDR1 and CDR2 are SGHAT and FQNNGV. As DNA, the CDR3 is TGTGCCGTAGGGTTCCGGGACTGGTCTACAGATACGCAGTATTTT. The encoded protein is CAVGFRDWSTDTQYF.

The CDR3 nucleotides are TGTGCCAGCAGCTTGGGCCTAGCGTCCCCCCATGAGCAGTTCTTC. This translates into CASSLGLASPHEQFF. The genes are TRBV5-5 and TRBJ2-1, with TRBD2 as a possible D gene (6 bases). Trimming left V 0 bases short and J 8 bases short, with 15 bases between. The CDR3 runs to 15 residues. Germline values: CDR1 SGHKS, CDR2 YYEKEE (reference sequence).

V gene TRBV9 combines with J gene TRBJ2-1, with D possibly called TRBD1 or TRBD2 (5 bases each). Trimming removed 0 bases at V and 10 bases at J, with 11 bases between. Per germline, CDR1 SGDLS and CDR2 YYNGEE. The CDR3 is 13 residues long. CDR3 sequence: CASSVGGTSEQFF. The CDR3 DNA reads TGTGCCAGCAGCGTAGGGGGGACGTCCGAGCAGTTCTTC.

This chain links TRBV12-2 with TRBJ2-5; the table's D call of TRBD2 was not tested on the DNA. TRBV12-2 counts as a pseudogene. This CDR3 has 12 amino acids. The CDR3 DNA reads TGTGCAAGTCGCTTAGTTAAAGAGACCCAGTACTTC. This gives the protein CASRLVKETQYF.

The gene calls are TRBV5-6 and TRBJ1-2; no definite D call. The ends were cut back, 0 bases at V and 7 bases at J, with 10 bases in the middle. This CDR3 spans 13 amino acids. Germline-derived CDR1 and CDR2 are SGHDT and YYEEEE. In DNA, the CDR3 is TGTGCCAGCAGCTTGGCTTACGCCCGTGGCTACACCTTC. Protein product: CASSLAYARGYTF.

The chain joins TRBV9 to TRBJ2-3, with 9 bases lining up with TRBD2. The CDR3 has 16 amino acids. V trimming: 4 bases; J trimming: 7 bases; junction bases outside the gene matches: 13. Germline V gives CDR1 SGDLS, CDR2 YYNGEE. Here the CDR3 DNA reads TGTGCCAGCAGCCCCGAACCGGGTAGCGGGAGTAATACGCAGTATTTT. Protein sequence: CASSPEPGSGSNTQYF.

The rearrangement joins TRBV7-3 to TRBJ2-2; the D is unclear. Per the germline V gene, CDR1 is SGHTA and CDR2 is FQGTGA. The CDR3 consists of 15 residues. V gave up 5 bases and J gave up 1 base, with 11 bases separating them. This CDR3 is CASSPNRQNTGELFF. CDR3 DNA: TGTGCCAGCAGCCCCAACAGACAGAACACCGGGGAGCTGTTTTTT. The full variable domain, in which reference TRBV7-3 and TRBJ2-2 provide the parts outside the CDR3, is GAGVSQTPSNKVTEKGKYVELRCDPISGHTALYWYRQSLGQGPEFLIYFQGTGAADDSGLPNDRFFAVRPEGSVSTLKIQRTERGDSAVYLCASSPNRQNTGELFFGEGSRLTVL.

With regard to this clone: In the same sample, other DNA sequences code for this CDR3. This chain uses TRBV6-5 with TRBJ1-4, with unresolved D. Germline-derived CDR1 and CDR2 are MNHEY and SVGAGI. The V and J ends lost 5 bases and 0 bases respectively, with 7 bases between them. The CDR3 contains 14 residues. The chain's CDR3 is CASSRQATNEKLFF. In DNA, the CDR3 is TGTGCCAGCAGTAGACAAGCAACTAATGAAAAACTGTTTTTT.